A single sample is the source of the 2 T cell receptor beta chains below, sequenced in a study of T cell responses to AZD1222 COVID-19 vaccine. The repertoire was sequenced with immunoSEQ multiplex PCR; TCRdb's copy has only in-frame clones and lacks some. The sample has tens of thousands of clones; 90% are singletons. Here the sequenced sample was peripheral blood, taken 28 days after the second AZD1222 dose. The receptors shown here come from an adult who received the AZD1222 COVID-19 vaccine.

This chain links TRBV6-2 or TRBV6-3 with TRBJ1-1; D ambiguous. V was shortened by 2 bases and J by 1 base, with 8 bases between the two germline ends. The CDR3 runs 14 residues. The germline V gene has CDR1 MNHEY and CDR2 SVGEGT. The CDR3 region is CASSYLNPNTEAFF. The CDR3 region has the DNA TGTGCCAGCAGTTACCTCAACCCGAACACTGAAGCTTTCTTT.

The CDR3 loop reads CASSFRDRVYSNQPQHF. CDR3 DNA sequence: TGTGCCAGTAGTTTTCGAGACAGGGTTTATAGCAATCAGCCCCAGCATTTT. This chain joins TRBV19 and TRBJ1-5; 7 nucleotides align to TRBD1. V gave up 5 bases and J gave up 0 bases; unmatched junction bases: 10. This CDR3 has 17 residues. Germline V lookup: CDR1 LNHDA, CDR2 SQIVND (reference sequence).